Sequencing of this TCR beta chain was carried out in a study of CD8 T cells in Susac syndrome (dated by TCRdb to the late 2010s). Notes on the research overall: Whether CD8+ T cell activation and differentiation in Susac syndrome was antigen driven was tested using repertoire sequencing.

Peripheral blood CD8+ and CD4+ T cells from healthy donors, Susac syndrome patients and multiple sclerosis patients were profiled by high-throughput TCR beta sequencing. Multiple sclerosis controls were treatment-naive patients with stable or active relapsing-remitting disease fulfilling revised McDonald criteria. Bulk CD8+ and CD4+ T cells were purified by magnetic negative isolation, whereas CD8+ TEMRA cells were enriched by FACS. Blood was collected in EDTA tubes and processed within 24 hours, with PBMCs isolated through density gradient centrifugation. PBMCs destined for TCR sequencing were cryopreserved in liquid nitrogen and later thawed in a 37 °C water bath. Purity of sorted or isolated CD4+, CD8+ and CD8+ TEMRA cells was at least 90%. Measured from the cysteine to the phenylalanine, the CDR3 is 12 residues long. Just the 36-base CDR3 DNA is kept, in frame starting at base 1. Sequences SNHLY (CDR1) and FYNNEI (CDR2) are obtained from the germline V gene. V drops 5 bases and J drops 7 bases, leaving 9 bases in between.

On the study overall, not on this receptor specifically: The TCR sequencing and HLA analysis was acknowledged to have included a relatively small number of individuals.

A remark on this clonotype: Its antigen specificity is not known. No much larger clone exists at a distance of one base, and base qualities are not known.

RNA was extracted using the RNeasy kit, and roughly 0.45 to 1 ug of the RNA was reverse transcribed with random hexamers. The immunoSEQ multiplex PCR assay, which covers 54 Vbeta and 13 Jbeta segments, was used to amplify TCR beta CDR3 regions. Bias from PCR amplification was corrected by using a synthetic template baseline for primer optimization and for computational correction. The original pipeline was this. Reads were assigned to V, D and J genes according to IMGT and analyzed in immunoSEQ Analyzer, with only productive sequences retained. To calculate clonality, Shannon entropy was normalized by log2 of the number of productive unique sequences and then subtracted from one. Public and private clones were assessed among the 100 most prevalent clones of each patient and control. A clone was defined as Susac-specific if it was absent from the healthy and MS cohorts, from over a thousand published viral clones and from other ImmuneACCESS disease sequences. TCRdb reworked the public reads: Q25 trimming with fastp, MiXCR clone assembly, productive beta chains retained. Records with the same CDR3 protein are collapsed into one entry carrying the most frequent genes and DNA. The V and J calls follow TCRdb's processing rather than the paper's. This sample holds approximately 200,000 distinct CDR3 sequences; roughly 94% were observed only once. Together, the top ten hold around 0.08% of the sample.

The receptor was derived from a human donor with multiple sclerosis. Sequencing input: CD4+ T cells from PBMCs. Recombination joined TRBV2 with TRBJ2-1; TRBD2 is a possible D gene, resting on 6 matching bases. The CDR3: CASSPGTNEQFF. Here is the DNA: TGTGCCAGCAGTCCTGGGACTAATGAGCAGTTCTTC.